This T cell receptor (beta chain) was captured by sequencing in a study of blood T cell repertoires in COVID-19. In the original analysis: Amplification of reference gene primers provided the estimated nucleated cell counts. The assay was immunoSEQ multiplex PCR, and TCRdb's table has in-frame clones only and misses some. V and J calls and clone size are as listed in that table; D and trimming were resolved from the DNA. Here the sample spans about 210,000 clones, around 87% being singletons. CDR1 SEHNR and CDR2 FQNEAQ come from the germline V gene (reference sequence). This CDR3 is built from 16 residues. The V gene lost 5 bases and the J gene lost 2 bases, with 18 bases spanning the gap.

The sequence was obtained from a man in his 60s who had recovered from COVID-19. The gene calls are TRBV7-9 and TRBJ1-1, with D perhaps TRBD1 (5 bases). The sequenced material came from peripheral blood. The CDR3 region is CASSPPPIGVNTEAFF. The CDR3 DNA sequence: TGTGCCAGCAGCCCACCTCCGATAGGGGTAAACACTGAAGCTTTCTTT. The entire variable domain, with the rest obtained from reference TRBV7-9 and TRBJ1-1, is as follows: DTGVSQNPRHKITKRGQNVTFRCDPISEHNRLYWYRQTLGQGPEFLTYFQNEAQLEKSRLLSDRFSAERPKGSFSTLEIQRTEQGDSAMYLCASSPPPIGVNTEAFFGQGTRLTVV.